This T cell receptor (beta chain) is drawn from a study of molecular identifiers for immune sequencing clone quantification. At the level of the study: Across replicate runs, RNA obtained from approximately 20,000 or 100,000 naive CD8 cells was divided into five, with four undergoing sequencing.

The authors built bulk TCR libraries by previously described methods with listed TCR primers. Each CDR3 protein is one row after TCRdb ran MiXCR on the PCR reads. The data contain more than 450,000 distinct CDR3 sequences, over 20% of them singletons. Overall study findings and caveats: Effector cells kept over 98% of their molecules in clones above 20 RNA copies, while naive cells kept under 1% there. In cases of identical TCR molecules sharing a barcode, highly expanded clone sizes could be underestimated.

Note on this clonotype: Antigen unknown.

The CDR3 runs to 17 residues. Per the germline V gene, CDR1 is ENHRY and CDR2 is SYGVKD. V trimming: 0 bases; J trimming: 5 bases; junction bases outside the gene matches: 9. V usage is TRBV10-3 and J usage is TRBJ2-3; TRBD2 matches 9 bases. This receptor was taken from a human donor in good health. Some libraries in this study had Jurkat cell RNA spiked in. The sample consisted of naive CD8+ T cells from blood, with Jurkat cell RNA spiked in. This sample's subset: FACS-sorted CD8+CD4-CCR7+CD45RA+ naive T cells. Written as DNA, the CDR3 is TGTGCCATCAGTGAGTCGAAGGGCGGGGGGGCCGGAGATACGCAGTATTTT. The encoded protein is CAISESKGGGAGDTQYF.